The clone carrying this T cell receptor beta chain was seen repeatedly, ten times or more. 5'RACE employing 10-nucleotide random UMIs yielded the cDNA. TCRdb fed the 5' RACE reads into MiXCR, producing one record per CDR3 protein. The table includes about 50,000 distinct CDR3 sequences, roughly 17% detected once. The study drew its healthy controls from blood bank volunteers in Maryland, USA. The unsorted libraries originated from 2 million PBMCs kept at -80 C. This specimen comes from a study of neurological immune-mediated disorders. This CDR3 region has 16 residues. From germline, CDR1 is SGHVS and CDR2 FNYEAQ. J was trimmed by 4 bases and V by 4 bases; bases with no gene match: 8.

Sequencing was performed on PBMCs. This receptor was identified in a man in his 60s in good health. This rearrangement joins TRBV7-6 to TRBJ2-3; 10 bases line up with TRBD2. The CDR3 DNA is TGTGCCAGCAGCTCAGCGACTGGACTAGCGGCAGATACGCAGTATTTT. Amino acids: CASSSATGLAADTQYF.